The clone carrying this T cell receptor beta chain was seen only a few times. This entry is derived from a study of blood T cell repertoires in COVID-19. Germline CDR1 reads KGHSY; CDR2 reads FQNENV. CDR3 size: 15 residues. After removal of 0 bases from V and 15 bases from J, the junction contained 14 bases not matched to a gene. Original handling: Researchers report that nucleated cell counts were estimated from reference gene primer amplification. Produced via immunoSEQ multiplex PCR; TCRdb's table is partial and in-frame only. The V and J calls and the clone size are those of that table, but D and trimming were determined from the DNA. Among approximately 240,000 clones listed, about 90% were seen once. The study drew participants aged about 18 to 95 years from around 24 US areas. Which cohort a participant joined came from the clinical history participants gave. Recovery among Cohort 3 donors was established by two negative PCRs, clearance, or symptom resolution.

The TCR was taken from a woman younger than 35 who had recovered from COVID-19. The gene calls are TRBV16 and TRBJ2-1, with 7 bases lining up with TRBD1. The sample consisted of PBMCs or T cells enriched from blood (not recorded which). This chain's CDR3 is CASSQSRGSEGRAFF. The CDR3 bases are TGTGCCAGCAGCCAATCCAGGGGGAGTGAGGGAAGGGCGTTCTTC.